This passage covers 30 T cell receptor beta chains from one sample sequenced in a study of cytomegalovirus exposure and HLA in healthy donors. PCR involved 60 Vbeta and 13 Jbeta primers. Assay used: immunoSEQ multiplex PCR; TCRdb lists only in-frame clones, some missing. The sample has around 150,000 clones; around 74% are singletons. The sample consisted of PBMCs. These receptors were taken from a man aged 50 to 60 in good health and CMV-seropositive.

This chain uses TRBV29-1 with TRBJ2-1; unclear D gene. Looked up from germline, CDR1 is SQVTM and CDR2 is ANQGSEA. The CDR3 extends over 14 amino acids. V lost 1 base and J 4 bases, leaving 11 bases between the germline ends. CDR3 bases: TGCAGCGTTGAAGGCGGTAGAATATACAATGAGCAGTTCTTC. The encoded protein is CSVEGGRIYNEQFF.

V and J are TRBV5-4 and TRBJ2-1; tentatively, D is TRBD1 (6 bases). V gave up 1 base and J gave up 7 bases, with 18 bases separating them. The CDR3 runs 16 residues. The germline CDR1 and CDR2 sequences are SGHNT and YYREEE (reference sequence). CDR3 sequence (DNA): TGTGCCAGCAGCTTGACACAGGGAGTATCAGGGAATGAGCAGTTCTTC. Its translation is CASSLTQGVSGNEQFF.

This rearrangement joins TRBV6-6 to TRBJ1-5; TRBD1 is a possible D gene (5 bases). The germline V gene encodes CDR1 MNHNY and CDR2 SVGAGI (reference sequence). V lost 3 bases and J lost 6, with 18 bases in between. This CDR3 comprises 16 residues. DNA for the CDR3: TGTGCCAGCAGTTATTATAGGCCAGGGCGGCGTCAGCCCCAGCATTTT. Its translation is CASSYYRPGRRQPQHF.

The gene calls are TRBV7-2 and TRBJ1-5; no clear D gene. Deletions cut 5 bases from V and 6 bases from J, with 17 bases between. The CDR3 spans 15 residues. Looked up from germline, CDR1 is SGHTA and CDR2 is FQGNSA. The CDR3 DNA reads TGTGCCAGCAGCCGCGCGTTCGGAGTAATTCAGCCCCAGCATTTT. Translated: CASSRAFGVIQPQHF.

The chain joins TRBV7-9 to TRBJ2-7, with TRBD2 as a possible D gene (5 bases). There are 15 residues in the CDR3. Trimming pared 3 bases from V and 5 bases from J, leaving 17 bases between. In germline, CDR1 is SEHNR, CDR2 FQNEAQ (reference sequence). CDR3 nucleotide sequence: TGTGCCAGCAGCTTTTGGGTCGGGATGCGGGACGAGCAGTACTTC. Encoded protein: CASSFWVGMRDEQYF.

About this clone: Mismatch with germline at one junction end may stem from a read error. The CDR3 bases are TGTGCCAGCAGTTCAGGGACAGAACCTTTT. Its translation is CASSSGTEPF. The chain carries TRBV6-6 and TRBJ1-5; 7 nucleotides agree with TRBD1. CDR3 length: 10 residues. The germline V gene encodes CDR1 MNHNY and CDR2 SVGAGI (reference sequence).

This clone was detected once. The chain couples TRBV27 to TRBJ2-2; possibly TRBD1 for D (5 bases). The CDR3 spans 14 residues. Germline lookup yields CDR1 MNHEY and CDR2 SMNVEV (reference sequence). V lost 6 bases and J 5 bases, leaving 13 bases between the germline ends. CDR3 nucleotide sequence: TGTGCCAGCAGACGAACAGGATTAACCGGGGAGCTGTTTTTT. Amino acids: CASRRTGLTGELFF.

The chain carries TRBV30 and TRBJ2-5; 8 bases agree with TRBD1. The J call may be incorrect, as the DNA end agrees better with TRBJ2-7. Germline assignment: CDR1 GTSNPN and CDR2 SVGIG (reference sequence). This CDR3 has 14 residues. The CDR3 spells CAWNSRGQKGEQYF. CDR3 sequence (DNA): TGTGCCTGGAACAGCAGGGGGCAAAAGGGCGAGCAGTACTTC.

The chain has TRBV10-3 and TRBJ1-1; 10 bases are a match to TRBD1. V lost 4 bases, J lost 3 bases, and 14 bases stayed unmatched. The CDR3 contains 18 residues. Looked up from germline, CDR1 is ENHRY and CDR2 is SYGVKD. In DNA, the CDR3 is TGTGCCATCAGTGGAAGGGGAACTCCGGGGACAGGGGACACTGAAGCTTTCTTT. Its translation: CAISGRGTPGTGDTEAFF.

The CDR3: CASKRTGEYNEQFF. In DNA, the CDR3 is TGTGCCAGTAAACGAACGGGGGAATACAATGAGCAGTTCTTC. This chain links TRBV19 with TRBJ2-1; TRBD2 is a possible D gene (6 bases). This CDR3 contains 14 residues. CDR1 is LNHDA, CDR2 SQIVND, per germline (reference sequence). The V end lost 7 bases, the J end lost 4 bases, and 14 bases lay between the germline ends.

The CDR3 DNA follows: TGTGCCAGCAGCTTATTTCCAGGGAACACCGGGGAGCTGTTTTTT. It specifies CASSLFPGNTGELFF. The chain joins TRBV7-3 to TRBJ2-2; D remains ambiguous. Germline CDR1 is SGHTA and CDR2 is FQGTGA. V dropped 2 bases and J dropped 1 base, with 8 bases sitting between them. There are 15 residues in the CDR3. Filled out from reference TRBV7-3 and TRBJ2-2, the complete variable domain reads GAGVSQTPSNKVTEKGKYVELRCDPISGHTALYWYRQSLGQGPEFLIYFQGTGAADDSGLPNDRFFAVRPEGSVSTLKIQRTERGDSAVYLCASSLFPGNTGELFFGEGSRLTVL.

The chain links TRBV10-3 to TRBJ2-3, with 13 bases lining up with TRBD2. V gave up 10 bases and J gave up 4 bases; unmatched junction bases: 5. The CDR3 is 14 residues long. The germline CDR1 and CDR2 sequences are ENHRY and SYGVKD. CDR3 nucleotides: TGTGCCACCGGGACTAGCGGGAAAGCAGATACGCAGTATTTT. Translating it yields CATGTSGKADTQYF.

This clone has a handful of counts. The V and J genes are TRBV6-4 and TRBJ2-2; 7 positions agree with TRBD2. Germline V CDR1 and CDR2: MRHNA, SNTAGT. J was trimmed by 6 bases and V by 5 bases; bases with no gene match: 12. The CDR3 is 16 residues long. This CDR3 is CASSREGLGAPGELFF. In DNA form, the CDR3 reads TGTGCCAGCAGTCGAGAAGGACTAGGGGCCCCCGGGGAGCTGTTTTTT.

The chain uses TRBV30 and TRBJ1-1; 7 nucleotides align to TRBD1. V was pared by 0 bases and J by 10 bases, with 5 bases of the junction left unmatched. The germline CDR1 and CDR2 sequences are GTSNPN and SVGIG (reference sequence). The CDR3 spans 12 residues. CDR3 sequence reads: CAWSVLGGRAFF. The CDR3 bases are TGTGCCTGGAGTGTACTAGGGGGCAGAGCTTTCTTT.

The CDR3 region has the DNA TGTGCCAGCAGTTTACTGGGCTACTATGGCTACACCTTC. It translates to CASSLLGYYGYTF. V is TRBV28 and J is TRBJ1-2; D gene uncertain. Germline V CDR1 and CDR2: MDHEN, SYDVKM. The CDR3 spans 13 residues. V was shortened by 2 bases and J by 3 bases, with 7 bases between the two germline ends.

This chain uses TRBV12-5 with TRBJ2-2, with 7 bases that match TRBD1. CDR1 and CDR2 (germline): LGHNT, FRNRAP. Losses at the gene ends were 1 base for V and 9 bases for J; bases not matched to a gene: 2. This CDR3 spans 13 amino acids. The CDR3 DNA reads as TGTGCTAGTGGTTTGGGACAGGGTCGGGAGCTGTTTTTT. The encoded protein is CASGLGQGRELFF.

V and J are TRBV19 and TRBJ2-7; 7 nucleotides agree with TRBD1. This CDR3 has 13 residues. V gave up 3 bases and J gave up 6 bases; unmatched junction bases: 5. Germline CDR1 is LNHDA and CDR2 is SQIVND (reference sequence). The CDR3 protein is CASSIPTGSEQYF. CDR3 bases: TGTGCCAGTAGTATCCCGACAGGGAGCGAGCAGTACTTC.

This clone was recorded once. V and J are TRBV5-1 and TRBJ1-4; TRBD1 matches at 8 bases. V shed 7 bases and J 4 bases; nucleotides not matched to a gene: 3. The CDR3 runs to 13 residues. The germline V gene encodes CDR1 SGHRS and CDR2 YFSETQ. CDR3: CASAQGGNEKLFF. CDR3 DNA sequence: TGCGCCAGCGCACAGGGGGGTAATGAAAAACTGTTTTTT.

The chain is built from TRBV6-5 and TRBJ1-5; D remains unclear. The CDR3 totals 14 residues. V was pared by 5 bases and J by 4 bases, with 12 bases between. CDR1 is MNHEY, CDR2 SVGAGI, per germline. The CDR3 loop is CASSPLTGNQPQHF. CDR3 bases: TGTGCCAGCAGTCCACTGACCGGGAATCAGCCCCAGCATTTT.

The chain recombines TRBV10-3 with TRBJ2-7; the match to TRBD1 covers 8 bases. The V gene's germline CDR1 is ENHRY and CDR2 SYGVKD. V trimming: 4 bases; J trimming: 0 bases; junction bases outside the gene matches: 2. This CDR3 has 14 residues. DNA of the CDR3: TGTGCCATCAGTGGGACAGGGACCTCCTACGAGCAGTACTTC. Translated: CAISGTGTSYEQYF.

This clone was picked up a small number of times. The chain employs TRBV5-1 and TRBJ2-5; TRBD2 might be the D (6 bases). V dropped 3 bases and J dropped 0 bases, with 12 bases sitting between them. Looked up from germline, CDR1 is SGHRS and CDR2 is YFSETQ. The CDR3 has 15 amino acids. The CDR3 protein is CASSWAGRNQETQYF. The CDR3 DNA reads as TGCGCCAGCAGCTGGGCGGGACGGAACCAAGAGACCCAGTACTTC.

V and J are TRBV9 and TRBJ2-1; 7 nucleotides agree with TRBD2. The CDR3 has 15 residues. The V gene's germline CDR1 is SGDLS and CDR2 YYNGEE. Losses at the gene ends were 0 bases for V and 6 bases for J; bases not matched to a gene: 6. The CDR3 sequence: CASSVGGSGVNEQFF. The CDR3, as DNA: TGTGCCAGCAGCGTAGGCGGGAGTGGCGTCAATGAGCAGTTCTTC.

The genes are TRBV7-8 and TRBJ1-4; D is possibly TRBD1 (5 bases). Trimming removed 2 bases at V and 2 bases at J, with 15 bases between. The germline V gene encodes CDR1 SGHVS and CDR2 FQNEAQ. The CDR3 is made up of 17 amino acids. The CDR3 here is CASSLTPGLRTNEKLFF. CDR3 coding DNA: TGTGCCAGCAGCTTAACCCCGGGACTGAGGACTAATGAAAAACTGTTTTTT.

This clone was observed a few times. The chain couples TRBV28 to TRBJ2-1; 10 nucleotides match TRBD2. Per germline, CDR1 MDHEN and CDR2 SYDVKM. V trimming: 3 bases; J trimming: 6 bases; junction bases outside the gene matches: 5. This CDR3 is built from 15 residues. CDR3: CASSFEREGLNEQFF. The CDR3 DNA reads as TGTGCCAGCAGTTTCGAGCGGGAGGGCCTCAATGAGCAGTTCTTC.

J is TRBJ1-6 and V is TRBV5-5, with 7 nucleotides matching TRBD1. This CDR3 is 14 amino acids long. Germline V gene data show CDR1 as SGHKS and CDR2 as YYEKEE (reference sequence). Trimming at V came to 4 bases and at J to 10 bases, leaving 8 bases not matched to a gene. The CDR3 sequence: CASSQLDRDSPLHF. CDR3 bases: TGTGCCAGCAGCCAACTAGACAGGGACTCACCCCTCCACTTT.

CDR3 sequence (DNA): TGTGCCAGCAGCTTATTGGGGGGAGATGACACTGAAGCTTTCTTT. It codes for CASSLLGGDDTEAFF. The chain couples TRBV7-3 to TRBJ1-1; D is perhaps TRBD1 (5 bases). This CDR3 is built from 15 residues. Germline V CDR1 and CDR2: SGHTA, FQGTGA. V lost 2 bases and J 3 bases, leaving 13 bases between the germline ends.

The chain is built from TRBV11-2 and TRBJ2-7; 7 bases map to TRBD2. Trimming at V came to 4 bases and at J to 3 bases, leaving 9 bases not matched to a gene. This CDR3 spans 15 amino acids. The germline V gene encodes CDR1 SGHAT and CDR2 FQNNGV. CDR3 residues: CASSSKRELYYEQYF. In DNA, the CDR3 is TGTGCCAGCAGCTCGAAGCGGGAACTATACTACGAGCAGTACTTC. The whole variable domain, remainder taken from reference TRBV11-2 and TRBJ2-7, is EAGVAQSPRYKIIEKRQSVAFWCNPISGHATLYWYQQILGQGPKLLIQFQNNGVVDDSQLPKDRFSAERLKGVDSTLKIQPAKLEDSAVYLCASSSKRELYYEQYFGPGTRLTVT.

The chain combines TRBV5-4 with TRBJ2-1; TRBD2 is a possible D gene (6 bases). The CDR3 has 17 residues. The V end was cut by 2 bases, the J end by 6 bases, with 21 bases between. Germline V gene sequence: CDR1 SGHNT, CDR2 YYREEE (reference sequence). The CDR3 DNA sequence: TGTGCCAGCAGCTTTTTCCTAGGCGGGGATACTTTCAATGAGCAGTTCTTC. It encodes CASSFFLGGDTFNEQFF.

This chain uses TRBV6-5 with TRBJ2-7, with D perhaps matching TRBD1 (6 bases). The CDR3 runs to 15 residues. CDR1 MNHEY and CDR2 SVGAGI come from the germline V gene. The V gene lost 2 bases and the J gene lost 6 bases, with 17 bases spanning the gap. The CDR3 DNA is TGTGCCAGCAGTTACCAGCCGGGACACCCCCTCGAGCAGTACTTC. It translates to CASSYQPGHPLEQYF.

Only a few counts were recorded for this clone. The rearrangement uses TRBV7-9 and TRBJ2-1; maybe TRBD1 (5 bases). The V end lost 1 base, the J end lost 1 base, and 8 bases lay between the germline ends. CDR1 is SEHNR, CDR2 FQNEAQ, per germline (reference sequence). CDR3 length equals 15 residues. CDR3 amino acids: CASSLGRVSYNEQFF. In DNA, the CDR3 is TGTGCCAGCAGCTTAGGCAGGGTTTCCTACAATGAGCAGTTCTTC.